This T cell receptor (beta chain) was obtained from a study of T cell repertoires in cytomegalovirus infection. Across the study: Based on public TCR beta signatures, there were indications of CMV infection and of a matching HLA type. The study, taken as a whole, reports: Clonotype analysis showed dominance of the ex vivo response by HLA-C-restricted CMV-specific TCR beta clonotypes.

This clonotype has a handful of counts. What it binds is not known. From the reads, TCRdb called clonotypes with MiXCR, one entry per CDR3 protein. In the table there are around 310,000 distinct CDR3 sequences, roughly 16% of which are singletons. CDR1 SEHNR and CDR2 FQNEAQ come from the germline V gene (reference sequence). Trimming removed 5 bases at V and 2 bases at J, with 25 bases between. CDR3 length: 18 residues. The sample taken for sequencing was PBMCs. The source is a human donor in good health (CMV status not recorded). Some clones in this sample may be carry-over from other donors' samples. This chain uses TRBV7-9 with TRBJ2-7, with D maybe TRBD1 (7 bases). This CDR3 reads CASSPTRRTGGRTYEQYF. DNA for the CDR3: TGTGCCAGCAGCCCAACCCGGAGGACAGGAGGGAGGACCTACGAGCAGTACTTC.